This T cell receptor (beta chain) comes out of a study of human T cells and chemical hapten exposure. Germline V gene sequence: CDR1 MNHEY, CDR2 SMNVEV (reference sequence). The length of the CDR3 is 15 residues. V trimming: 5 bases; J trimming: 1 base; junction bases outside the gene matches: 6. Each CDR3 protein gets one entry after TCRdb re-called the RACE reads with MiXCR. The data contain 210,000 or so distinct CDR3 sequences, 24% of them singletons. Time point: patch test 3, about 24 weeks after DPC sensitization. As to treatment: therapeutic diphenylcyclopropenone sensitization with weekly scalp DPC.

This TCR was sampled from a woman aged 40-49 years with alopecia areata. Some clones in this sample may be carry-over from other donors' samples. The V call is TRBV27, the J call TRBJ2-7, with 9 bases that match TRBD1. The source was whole blood, collected in connection with sensitization to the hapten diphenylcyclopropenone (DPC). The CDR3 nucleotides read TGTGCCAGCAGTCCCCGGGACAGGGCATCCTACGAGCAGTACTTC. Protein: CASSPRDRASYEQYF.